The rows below give T cell receptor beta chains drawn from one sample of a study of T-cell memory formation after mild COVID-19. Each CDR3 protein gets one entry after TCRdb re-called the 5' RACE reads with MiXCR. The sample has roughly 68,000 distinct CDR3 sequences, 16% seen once. The sequenced sample consisted of PBMCs or a T cell subset sorted from them (not recorded which). The receptors come from an adult woman who had mild COVID-19 (a few samples of this study predate the infection). Cell type and time point are not known. Each CDR3 is given with its conserved first and last residue. The order of the fields is V gene, D gene, J gene, clone size, CDR3 protein, CDR3 DNA. D genes are given only for firm matches. Size tells how often a clone was seen (once, few, many) or the class of an expanded clone, and some rows leave it out.

v_call: TRBV7-2; d_call: TRBD2; j_call: TRBJ2-5; clone_size: few; cdr3_aa: CASSPGWVAGEQETQYF; cdr3_nt: TGTGCCAGCAGCCCAGGATGGGTAGCGGGGGAGCAAGAGACCCAGTACTTC
v_call: TRBV24-1; d_call: -; j_call: TRBJ2-1; clone_size: few; cdr3_aa: CATSDPLSGLSYNEQFF; cdr3_nt: TGTGCCACCAGTGATCCGCTTAGCGGCCTCTCCTACAATGAGCAGTTCTTC
v_call: TRBV7-2; d_call: -; j_call: TRBJ2-1; clone_size: -; cdr3_aa: CASSMTTSEQFF; cdr3_nt: TGTGCCAGCAGCATGACTACATCGGAGCAGTTCTTC
v_call: TRBV7-2; d_call: -; j_call: TRBJ2-7; clone_size: -; cdr3_aa: CASSPGSGYEQYF; cdr3_nt: TGTGCCAGCAGCCCGGGGAGTGGGTACGAGCAGTACTTC
v_call: TRBV7-2; d_call: -; j_call: TRBJ2-3; clone_size: -; cdr3_aa: CASSLTPGGGEQYF; cdr3_nt: TGTGCCAGCAGCTTAACTCCTGGGGGCGGGGAGCAGTATTTT
v_call: TRBV4-2; d_call: -; j_call: TRBJ2-1; clone_size: -; cdr3_aa: CASSQGASEQFF; cdr3_nt: TGTGCCAGCAGCCAAGGGGCGAGTGAGCAGTTCTTC
v_call: TRBV5-1; d_call: TRBD2; j_call: TRBJ2-7; clone_size: -; cdr3_aa: CASSYGGLADEQYF; cdr3_nt: TGCGCCAGCAGCTATGGAGGACTAGCTGACGAGCAGTACTTC
v_call: TRBV12-3/TRBV12-4; d_call: TRBD1; j_call: TRBJ2-5; clone_size: few; cdr3_aa: CASSLYAGTAQETQYF; cdr3_nt: TGTGCCAGCAGTTTATACGCCGGGACAGCACAAGAGACCCAGTACTTC
v_call: TRBV12-3/TRBV12-4; d_call: TRBD1; j_call: TRBJ2-5; clone_size: -; cdr3_aa: CASSWTGDLETQYF; cdr3_nt: TGTGCCAGCAGTTGGACAGGGGACCTCGAGACCCAGTACTTC
v_call: TRBV5-1; d_call: -; j_call: TRBJ1-1; clone_size: -; cdr3_aa: CASSLTATEAFF; cdr3_nt: TGCGCCAGCAGCTTAACGGCCACTGAAGCTTTCTTT
v_call: TRBV29-1; d_call: -; j_call: TRBJ2-7; clone_size: -; cdr3_aa: CSVDGTYEQYF; cdr3_nt: TGCAGCGTGGACGGAACCTACGAGCAGTACTTC
v_call: TRBV3-1; d_call: -; j_call: TRBJ2-3; clone_size: -; cdr3_aa: CASSQGLGLSTDTQYF; cdr3_nt: TGTGCCAGCAGCCAGGGTTTGGGGCTAAGCACAGATACGCAGTATTTT
v_call: TRBV4-1; d_call: TRBD1; j_call: TRBJ2-5; clone_size: -; cdr3_aa: CASSQEQGTQETQYF; cdr3_nt: TGCGCCAGCAGCCAGGAACAGGGGACACAAGAGACCCAGTACTTC
v_call: TRBV7-6; d_call: -; j_call: TRBJ2-1; clone_size: many; cdr3_aa: CASSFTLPGEQFF; cdr3_nt: TGTGCCAGCAGCTTTACTTTGCCAGGCGAGCAGTTCTTC
v_call: TRBV7-8; d_call: -; j_call: TRBJ2-3; clone_size: few; cdr3_aa: CASSLEGGQGYTDTQYF; cdr3_nt: TGTGCCAGCAGCTTAGAGGGTGGCCAGGGCTACACAGATACGCAGTATTTT
v_call: TRBV11-2; d_call: -; j_call: TRBJ2-3; clone_size: few; cdr3_aa: CASSWGPAFAGKTDTQYF; cdr3_nt: TGTGCCAGCAGCTGGGGCCCGGCGTTCGCGGGGAAAACAGATACGCAGTATTTT
v_call: TRBV12-3/TRBV12-4; d_call: -; j_call: TRBJ1-1; clone_size: few; cdr3_aa: CASSLAGYLEAFF; cdr3_nt: TGTGCCAGCAGTTTAGCCGGCTACCTTGAAGCTTTCTTT
v_call: TRBV5-1; d_call: TRBD2; j_call: TRBJ2-1; clone_size: -; cdr3_aa: CASSPRTSGGPYNEQFF; cdr3_nt: TGCGCCAGCAGCCCCCGGACTAGCGGGGGCCCCTACAATGAGCAGTTCTTC
v_call: TRBV29-1; d_call: TRBD1; j_call: TRBJ1-2; clone_size: -; cdr3_aa: CSVAQGALNYGYTF; cdr3_nt: TGCAGCGTCGCACAGGGGGCTTTAAACTATGGCTACACCTTC
v_call: TRBV11-2; d_call: -; j_call: TRBJ1-4; clone_size: few; cdr3_aa: CASSAKGKLFF; cdr3_nt: TGTGCCAGCAGCGCTAAGGGAAAACTGTTTTTT
v_call: TRBV9; d_call: -; j_call: TRBJ2-3; clone_size: many; cdr3_aa: CASSGTLPGDTQYF; cdr3_nt: TGTGCCAGCAGCGGGACTCTCCCCGGAGATACGCAGTATTTT
v_call: TRBV11-2; d_call: -; j_call: TRBJ2-1; clone_size: -; cdr3_aa: CASSLLSPEYYNEQFF; cdr3_nt: TGTGCCAGCAGCTTATTGTCCCCGGAGTACTACAATGAGCAGTTCTTC
v_call: TRBV20-1; d_call: -; j_call: TRBJ2-1; clone_size: -; cdr3_aa: CSARGGEQFF; cdr3_nt: TGCAGTGCTAGGGGCGGTGAGCAGTTCTTC
v_call: TRBV5-6; d_call: -; j_call: TRBJ1-2; clone_size: many; cdr3_aa: CASTTKLGPNYGYTF; cdr3_nt: TGTGCCAGCACGACGAAGTTGGGGCCCAACTATGGCTACACCTTC
v_call: TRBV9; d_call: -; j_call: TRBJ1-5; clone_size: few; cdr3_aa: CASSARGGSDQPQHF; cdr3_nt: TGTGCCAGCAGCGCCCGTGGGGGTTCGGATCAGCCCCAGCATTTT
v_call: TRBV11-2; d_call: TRBD2; j_call: TRBJ2-1; clone_size: -; cdr3_aa: CASSLEGLGLNEQFF; cdr3_nt: TGTGCCAGCAGCTTAGAGGGACTAGGACTAAATGAGCAGTTCTTC
v_call: TRBV27; d_call: -; j_call: TRBJ2-3; clone_size: many; cdr3_aa: CASRFGGGTDTQYF; cdr3_nt: TGTGCCAGCAGATTTGGCGGGGGCACAGATACGCAGTATTTT
v_call: TRBV7-6; d_call: TRBD2; j_call: TRBJ2-5; clone_size: -; cdr3_aa: CASSTYGGVLETQYF; cdr3_nt: TGTGCCAGCAGCACTTACGGGGGGGTCCTTGAGACCCAGTACTTC
v_call: TRBV6-5; d_call: TRBD1; j_call: TRBJ2-3; clone_size: -; cdr3_aa: CASSTTGTGTISDTQYF; cdr3_nt: TGTGCCAGCAGTACAACCGGGACAGGGACGATCTCAGATACGCAGTATTTT
v_call: TRBV29-1; d_call: -; j_call: TRBJ2-3; clone_size: -; cdr3_aa: CSGEAISRDTQYF; cdr3_nt: TGCAGCGGCGAGGCTATATCTAGAGATACGCAGTATTTT
v_call: TRBV5-1; d_call: TRBD1; j_call: TRBJ2-1; clone_size: -; cdr3_aa: CASSLAGTGANEQFF; cdr3_nt: TGCGCCAGCAGCTTGGCCGGGACAGGGGCCAATGAGCAGTTCTTC
v_call: TRBV20-1; d_call: TRBD2; j_call: TRBJ2-3; clone_size: -; cdr3_aa: CSAERGDEDTQYF; cdr3_nt: TGCAGTGCCGAGCGGGGGGATGAGGATACGCAGTATTTT
v_call: TRBV12-3/TRBV12-4; d_call: -; j_call: TRBJ2-5; clone_size: -; cdr3_aa: CASSTRVRPSETQYF; cdr3_nt: TGTGCCAGCAGTACCAGGGTTCGTCCAAGCGAGACCCAGTACTTC
v_call: TRBV20-1; d_call: -; j_call: TRBJ2-7; clone_size: -; cdr3_aa: CSAPDSSVLEQYF; cdr3_nt: TGCAGTGCCCCGGACAGCAGCGTCCTCGAGCAGTACTTC
v_call: TRBV4-3; d_call: -; j_call: TRBJ2-2; clone_size: -; cdr3_aa: CASSPDRDTGELFF; cdr3_nt: TGCGCCAGCAGCCCTGATCGGGACACCGGGGAGCTGTTTTTT
v_call: TRBV12-3/TRBV12-4; d_call: -; j_call: TRBJ1-1; clone_size: -; cdr3_aa: CASSSGNTEAFF; cdr3_nt: TGTGCCAGCAGTTCCGGTAACACTGAAGCTTTCTTT
v_call: TRBV7-8; d_call: TRBD2; j_call: TRBJ2-7; clone_size: few; cdr3_aa: CASSLASGVYEQYF; cdr3_nt: TGTGCCAGCAGCTTAGCAAGCGGGGTCTACGAGCAGTACTTC
v_call: TRBV6-5; d_call: TRBD1; j_call: TRBJ2-7; clone_size: few; cdr3_aa: CASSYGTGVYEQYF; cdr3_nt: TGTGCCAGCAGTTACGGGACAGGGGTCTACGAGCAGTACTTC
v_call: TRBV4-1; d_call: -; j_call: TRBJ2-7; clone_size: many; cdr3_aa: CASSQGSYEQYF; cdr3_nt: TGCGCCAGCAGCCAAGGGTCCTACGAGCAGTACTTC
v_call: TRBV6-5; d_call: TRBD2; j_call: TRBJ2-1; clone_size: few; cdr3_aa: CASSLASGKDEQFF; cdr3_nt: TGTGCCAGCAGTTTGGCTAGCGGGAAGGATGAGCAGTTCTTC
v_call: TRBV5-1; d_call: -; j_call: TRBJ2-1; clone_size: medium-sized; cdr3_aa: CASSLGRGLNEQFF; cdr3_nt: TGCGCCAGCAGCTTGGGGAGGGGACTCAATGAGCAGTTCTTC
v_call: TRBV3-1; d_call: TRBD2; j_call: TRBJ2-3; clone_size: few; cdr3_aa: CASSLGTSGLTDTQYF; cdr3_nt: TGTGCCAGCAGCCTCGGGACTAGCGGACTCACAGATACGCAGTATTTT
v_call: TRBV7-8; d_call: TRBD2; j_call: TRBJ2-1; clone_size: few; cdr3_aa: CASSSLSGGPYNEQFF; cdr3_nt: TGTGCCAGCAGCTCCCTAAGCGGGGGGCCTTACAATGAGCAGTTCTTC
v_call: TRBV5-6; d_call: -; j_call: TRBJ2-3; clone_size: -; cdr3_aa: CASSSTGDTQYF; cdr3_nt: TGTGCCAGCAGCTCCACGGGGGATACGCAGTATTTT
v_call: TRBV5-1; d_call: TRBD2; j_call: TRBJ2-1; clone_size: -; cdr3_aa: CASSTTGLADNEQFF; cdr3_nt: TGCGCCAGCAGCACGACCGGACTAGCGGACAATGAGCAGTTCTTC
v_call: TRBV7-9; d_call: -; j_call: TRBJ2-4; clone_size: medium-sized; cdr3_aa: CASSRTEEFGDIQYF; cdr3_nt: TGTGCCAGCAGCCGGACAGAGGAATTCGGAGACATTCAGTACTTC
v_call: TRBV15; d_call: -; j_call: TRBJ1-1; clone_size: -; cdr3_aa: CATQDGQGASEAFF; cdr3_nt: TGTGCCACCCAGGATGGGCAGGGCGCATCTGAAGCTTTCTTT